A single sample gave rise to the 25 T cell receptor beta chains below, sequenced in a study of shared clonotypes between healthy human individuals. TCRdb's copy holds only in-frame clones and misses some; the assay was immunoSEQ multiplex PCR. This sample has about 1.5 million clones, with 98% found just once. The sequenced sample consisted of naive CD4+ T cells sorted from blood. Noted subset: CD45RA+ positively selected. All receptors come from a man in his thirties or forties in good health.

V is TRBV18 and J is TRBJ1-4; D may be TRBD1 (5 bases). V was pared by 3 bases and J by 7 bases, with 15 bases between. Germline lookup yields CDR1 KGHSH and CDR2 LQKENI. The CDR3 is 15 residues long. CDR3 bases: TGTGCCAGCTCACCTCAGGGAGCACTGGGTGAAAAACTGTTTTTT. Translated: CASSPQGALGEKLFF.

This CDR3 is CATSPRGQNQPQHF. CDR3 nucleotide sequence: TGTGCCACCTCGCCCAGGGGGCAAAATCAGCCCCAGCATTTT. The V call is TRBV6-1, the J call TRBJ1-5; 8 bases are a match to TRBD1. CDR1 is MNHNS and CDR2 is SASEGT in the germline V gene. The CDR3 totals 14 residues. J was trimmed by 4 bases and V by 10 bases; bases with no gene match: 9.

Comment on this clone: At one boundary the junction diverges from the germline segment, which might be a read error. The DNA of the CDR3 is TGCGCCAGCAGCTTCGGGACAGGGAGACAAGGGACCCAGTACTTC. Its translation: CASSFGTGRQGTQYF. The chain carries TRBV5-1 and TRBJ2-5, with TRBD1 identical over 9 bases. There are 15 residues in the CDR3. Germline loops: CDR1 SGHRS, CDR2 YFSETQ. Combining the CDR3 with reference TRBV5-1 and TRBJ2-5 gives the whole variable domain KAGVTQTPRYLIKTRGQQVTLSCSPISGHRSVSWYQQTPGQGLQFLFEYFSETQRNKGNFPGRFSGRQFSNSRSEMNVSTLELGDSALYLCASSFGTGRQGTQYFGPGTRLLVL.

The sample holds one count of this clone. The chain combines TRBV5-1 with TRBJ2-7, with D tentatively TRBD1 (6 bases). The germline gives CDR1 SGHRS, CDR2 YFSETQ. V lost 3 bases to trimming and J lost 3 bases, with 16 bases between them. This CDR3 has 15 residues. The CDR3 DNA follows: TGCGCCAGCAGCTCTTGGGACACGGAACTCTACGAGCAGTACTTC. Protein sequence: CASSSWDTELYEQYF.

The chain has TRBV15 and TRBJ2-5, with TRBD1 identical over 8 bases. CDR3 length: 14 amino acids. V was pared by 3 bases and J by 2 bases, with 2 bases of the junction left unmatched. Per germline, CDR1 LNHNV and CDR2 YYDKDF (reference sequence). CDR3 bases: TGTGCCACCAGCAGGGGACAGGTTCAAGAGACCCAGTACTTC. Amino acid sequence: CATSRGQVQETQYF.

V and J are TRBV5-4 and TRBJ2-5; no clear D. CDR1 and CDR2 from the germline V gene are SGHNT and YYREEE (reference sequence). V gave up 2 bases and J gave up 2 bases, with 10 bases separating them. This CDR3 spans 14 amino acids. CDR3 DNA sequence: TGTGCCAGCAGCTTAAGGACGCTACAAGAGACCCAGTACTTC. This codes for CASSLRTLQETQYF.

This clone was counted a single time. The chain recombines TRBV11-3 with TRBJ2-1, with 7 bases lining up with TRBD2. V lost 4 bases, J lost 2 bases, and 5 bases stayed unmatched. Germline V gives CDR1 SGHNT, CDR2 YENEEA. There are 15 residues in the CDR3. DNA for the CDR3: TGTGCCAGCAGCTACGGACTAGTGGCCTACAATGAGCAGTTCTTC. Translation gives CASSYGLVAYNEQFF.

The sample holds one count of this clone. The rearrangement joins TRBV5-1 to TRBJ2-2; 7 nucleotides align to TRBD1. V dropped 4 bases and J dropped 0; count of bases not matched to a gene: 3. This CDR3 contains 15 residues. CDR1 is SGHRS and CDR2 is YFSETQ in the germline V gene. CDR3 nucleotide sequence: TGCGCCAGCAGCCAGGACAGGTCGAACACCGGGGAGCTGTTTTTT. It codes for CASSQDRSNTGELFF. The full variable domain, rest sourced from reference TRBV5-1 and TRBJ2-2, is KAGVTQTPRYLIKTRGQQVTLSCSPISGHRSVSWYQQTPGQGLQFLFEYFSETQRNKGNFPGRFSGRQFSNSRSEMNVSTLELGDSALYLCASSQDRSNTGELFFGEGSRLTVL.

Regarding this clone: Additional DNA sequences in this sample encode the identical CDR3. This rearrangement joins TRBV18 to TRBJ2-2; D gene ambiguous. Looked up from germline, CDR1 is KGHSH and CDR2 is LQKENI. The CDR3 loop spans 13 amino acids. The V end was cut by 0 bases, the J end by 5 bases, with 4 bases between. The DNA for the CDR3 is TGTGCCAGCTCACCACCCGTTACCGGGGAGCTGTTTTTT. It specifies CASSPPVTGELFF.

V usage is TRBV19 and J usage is TRBJ2-1, with D possibly matching TRBD1 (5 bases). V was clipped by 5 bases and J by 3 bases, with 20 bases between them. The germline gives CDR1 LNHDA, CDR2 SQIVND (reference sequence). This CDR3 region has 17 residues. The CDR3 here is CASSSQGLPRDYNEQFF. CDR3 coding DNA: TGTGCCAGTAGTTCCCAGGGCTTACCCAGGGACTACAATGAGCAGTTCTTC.

This chain uses TRBV5-4 with TRBJ2-1; D perhaps matches TRBD2 (5 bases). This CDR3 is 13 amino acids long. CDR1 SGHNT and CDR2 YYREEE come from the germline V gene (reference sequence). With 5 bases removed from V and 8 bases from J, the gap between germline ends came to 14 bases. CDR3 region: CASSTSSTHEQFF. The CDR3 DNA sequence: TGTGCCAGCAGTACTTCTAGCACCCATGAGCAGTTCTTC.

The chain is built from TRBV19 and TRBJ1-4; D may be TRBD1 (6 bases). The CDR3 is made up of 14 amino acids. V dropped 5 bases and J dropped 8 bases, with 15 bases sitting between them. Germline-derived CDR1 and CDR2 are LNHDA and SQIVND (reference sequence). As DNA, the CDR3 is TGTGCCAGTAGTGGGTTACAGGGACGGGAAAAACTGTTTTTT. This sequence encodes CASSGLQGREKLFF. Looking up the rest from reference TRBV19 and TRBJ1-4 gives the full variable domain: DGGITQSPKYLFRKEGQNVTLSCEQNLNHDAMYWYRQDPGQGLRLIYYSQIVNDFQKGDIAEGYSVSREKKESFPLTVTSAQKNPTAFYLCASSGLQGREKLFFGSGTQLSVL.

V usage is TRBV5-1 and J usage is TRBJ1-1, with D unresolved. Germline lookup yields CDR1 SGHRS and CDR2 YFSETQ. The CDR3 runs to 14 residues. Trimming took 1 base from V and 0 from J, leaving 7 bases between them. The CDR3 sequence is CASSLLRLNTEAFF. CDR3 nucleotides: TGCGCCAGCAGCTTGCTTAGACTGAACACTGAAGCTTTCTTT.

V usage is TRBV11-3 and J usage is TRBJ2-1; the match to TRBD1 covers 10 bases. The length of the CDR3 is 16 residues. Trimming cost V 1 base and J 7 bases; bases outside gene matches: 7. Germline assignment: CDR1 SGHNT and CDR2 YENEEA. CDR3 protein: CASSLGGTGVGNEQFF. Written as DNA, the CDR3 is TGTGCCAGCAGCTTAGGTGGGACAGGGGTTGGGAATGAGCAGTTCTTC.

The rearrangement links TRBV10-1 to TRBJ1-1; a possible D gene is TRBD1 (5 bases). Trimming removed 7 bases from V and 4 bases from J, with 13 bases in between. Per the germline V gene, CDR1 is WNHNN and CDR2 is SYGVQD (reference sequence). CDR3 length: 13 amino acids. This CDR3 is CASNTGFGTEAFF. The CDR3, as DNA: TGCGCCAGCAATACAGGTTTCGGCACTGAAGCTTTCTTT.

J is TRBJ2-7 and V is TRBV19; 10 bases fit TRBD1. Germline CDR1 and CDR2: LNHDA and SQIVND (reference sequence). J lost 4 bases, V lost 10 bases, and 7 bases had no gene match. The CDR3 runs 13 residues. DNA of the CDR3: TGTGCCACAACCGGGACAGGGGTTTACGAGCAGTACTTC. Amino acids: CATTGTGVYEQYF.

V gene TRBV15 combines with J gene TRBJ1-1; tentatively, D is TRBD1 (5 bases). There are 12 residues in the CDR3. In germline, CDR1 is LNHNV, CDR2 YYDKDF (reference sequence). Trimming stripped 3 bases from V and 9 bases from J, with 11 bases between. For the CDR3, the DNA is TGTGCCACCAGCAGGGACATAGATCAAGCTTTCTTT. Protein sequence: CATSRDIDQAFF.

The V gene is TRBV5-4, the J gene TRBJ2-2; 7 nucleotides line up with TRBD2. This CDR3 spans 15 amino acids. V trimming: 4 bases; J trimming: 4 bases; junction bases outside the gene matches: 7. CDR1 is SGHNT, CDR2 YYREEE, per germline (reference sequence). CDR3 bases: TGTGCCAGCAGCACACTAGCGTCGAGCACCGGGGAGCTGTTTTTT. This encodes CASSTLASSTGELFF.

V gene TRBV5-8 combines with J gene TRBJ2-7, with D perhaps TRBD2 (7 bases). Germline V gene sequence: CDR1 SGHTS, CDR2 YDEGEE. The V end was cut by 6 bases, the J end by 5 bases, with 24 bases between. This CDR3 region has 16 residues. Here the CDR3 reads CASTPQRGGFLNEQYF. The DNA for the CDR3 is TGTGCCAGCACCCCTCAAAGGGGGGGATTTCTTAACGAGCAGTACTTC.

The CDR3 region has the DNA TGTGCCAGCAGTGTGACAGGGGAAGGCAATCAGCCCCAGCATTTT. Translated: CASSVTGEGNQPQHF. The chain recombines TRBV28 with TRBJ1-5, with 8 bases lining up with TRBD1. Germline loops: CDR1 MDHEN, CDR2 SYDVKM. The CDR3 spans 15 residues. V dropped 5 bases and J dropped 2; count of bases not matched to a gene: 5.

This clone appeared a single time. CDR3 protein: CASRGLRDQPQHF. The DNA of the CDR3 is TGTGCCAGTAGAGGGTTGAGGGATCAGCCCCAGCATTTT. This chain joins TRBV19 and TRBJ1-5; D uncertain. V was pared by 6 bases and J by 5 bases, with 11 bases between. Germline V gene sequence: CDR1 LNHDA, CDR2 SQIVND (reference sequence). This CDR3 has 13 residues.

The V call is TRBV7-2, the J call TRBJ2-5; TRBD2 aligns across 8 bases. Germline CDR1 and CDR2: SGHTA and FQGNSA. With 1 base clipped from V and 13 bases from J, the junction kept 5 bases outside the gene matches. The CDR3 totals 12 residues. The CDR3 loop is CASSLGAGAGYF. CDR3 nucleotide sequence: TGTGCCAGCAGCTTAGGAGCGGGGGCGGGGTACTTC. The full variable domain, its missing parts supplied by reference TRBV7-2 and TRBJ2-5, is GAGVSQSPSNKVTEKGKDVELRCDPISGHTALYWYRQSLGQGLEFLIYFQGNSAPDKSGLPSDRFSAERTGGSVSTLTIQRTQQEDSAVYLCASSLGAGAGYFGPGTRLLVL.

This chain joins TRBV5-1 and TRBJ2-5; D is possibly TRBD1 (6 bases). This CDR3 is 15 amino acids long. Germline CDR1 reads SGHRS; CDR2 reads YFSETQ. Trimming removed 6 bases from V and 3 bases from J, with 18 bases in between. This CDR3 reads CASTVAGTPEETQYF. The CDR3 DNA sequence: TGCGCCAGCACTGTCGCCGGGACACCCGAAGAGACCCAGTACTTC.

This chain links TRBV5-4 with TRBJ2-3; the D is unclear. Trimming pared 7 bases from V and 1 base from J, leaving 10 bases between. Germline CDR1 reads SGHNT; CDR2 reads YYREEE (reference sequence). This CDR3 contains 13 residues. CDR3 in amino acids: CASLTSGTDTQYF. The DNA for the CDR3 is TGTGCCAGCCTTACGTCGGGCACAGATACGCAGTATTTT.

The J gene is TRBJ2-1, the V gene TRBV6-5, with 7 bases aligning to TRBD1. Germline V lookup: CDR1 MNHEY, CDR2 SVGAGI. The CDR3 spans 14 residues. V lost 5 bases and J lost 6; bases outside the gene matches: 7. The CDR3 sequence: CASSNRGGGNEQFF. CDR3 DNA: TGTGCCAGCAGTAACAGGGGCGGAGGCAATGAGCAGTTCTTC.